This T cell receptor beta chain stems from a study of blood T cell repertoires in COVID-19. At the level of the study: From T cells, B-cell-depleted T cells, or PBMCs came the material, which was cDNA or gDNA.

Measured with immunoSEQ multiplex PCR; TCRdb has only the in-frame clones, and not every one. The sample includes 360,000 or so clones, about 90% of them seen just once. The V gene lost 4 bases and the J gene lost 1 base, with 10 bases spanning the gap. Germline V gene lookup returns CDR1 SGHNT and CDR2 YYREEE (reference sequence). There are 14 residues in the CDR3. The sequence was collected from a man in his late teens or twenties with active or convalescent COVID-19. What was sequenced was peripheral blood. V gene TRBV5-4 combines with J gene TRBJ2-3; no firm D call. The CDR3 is CASSPSLRTDTQYF. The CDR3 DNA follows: TGTGCCAGCAGCCCCTCGCTACGCACAGATACGCAGTATTTT.